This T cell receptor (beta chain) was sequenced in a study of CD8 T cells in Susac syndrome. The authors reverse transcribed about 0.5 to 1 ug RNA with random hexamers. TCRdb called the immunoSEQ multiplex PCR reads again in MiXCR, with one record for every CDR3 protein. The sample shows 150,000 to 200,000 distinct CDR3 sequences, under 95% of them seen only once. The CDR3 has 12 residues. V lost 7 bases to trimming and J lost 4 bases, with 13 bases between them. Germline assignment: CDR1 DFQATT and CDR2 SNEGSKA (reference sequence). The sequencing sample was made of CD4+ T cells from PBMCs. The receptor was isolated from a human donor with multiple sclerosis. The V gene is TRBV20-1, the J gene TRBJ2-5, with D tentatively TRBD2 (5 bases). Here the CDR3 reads CSVGGRGETQYF. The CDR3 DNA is TGCAGTGTAGGAGGCCGGGGAGAGACCCAGTACTTC.